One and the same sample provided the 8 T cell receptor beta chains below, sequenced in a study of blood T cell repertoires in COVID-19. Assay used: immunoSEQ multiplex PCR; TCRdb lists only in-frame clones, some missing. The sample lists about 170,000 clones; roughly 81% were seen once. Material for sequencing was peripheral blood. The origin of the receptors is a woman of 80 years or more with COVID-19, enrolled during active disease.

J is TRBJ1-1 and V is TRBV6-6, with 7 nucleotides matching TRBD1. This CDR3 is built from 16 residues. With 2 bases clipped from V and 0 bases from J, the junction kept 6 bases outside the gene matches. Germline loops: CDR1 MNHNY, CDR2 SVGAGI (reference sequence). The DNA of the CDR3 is TGTGCCAGCAGTTACCCGGGACAGATATTGAACACTGAAGCTTTCTTT. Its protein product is CASSYPGQILNTEAFF.

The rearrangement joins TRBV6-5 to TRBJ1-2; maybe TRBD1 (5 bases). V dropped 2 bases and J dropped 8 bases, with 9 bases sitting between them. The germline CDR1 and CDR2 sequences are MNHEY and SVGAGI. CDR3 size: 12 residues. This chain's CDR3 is CASSYRGGGYTF. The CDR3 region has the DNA TGTGCCAGCAGTTACAGGGGAGGCGGCTACACCTTC.

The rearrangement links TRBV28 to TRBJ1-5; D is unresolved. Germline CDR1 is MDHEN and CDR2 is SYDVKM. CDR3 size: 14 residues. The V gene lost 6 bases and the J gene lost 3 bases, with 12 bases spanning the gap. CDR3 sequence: CASSLGGFNQPQHF. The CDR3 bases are TGTGCCAGCAGCCTAGGCGGATTCAATCAGCCCCAGCATTTT.

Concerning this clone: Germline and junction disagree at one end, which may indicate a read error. The CDR3 loop reads CASSLEGLHLNF. In nucleotides, the CDR3 is TGTGCCAGCAGCTTGGAGGGGTTACATCTGAATTTT. The chain employs TRBV5-4 and TRBJ1-4, with D tentatively TRBD1 (5 bases). The CDR3 is 12 amino acids. CDR1 and CDR2 from the germline V gene are SGHNT and YYREEE (reference sequence).

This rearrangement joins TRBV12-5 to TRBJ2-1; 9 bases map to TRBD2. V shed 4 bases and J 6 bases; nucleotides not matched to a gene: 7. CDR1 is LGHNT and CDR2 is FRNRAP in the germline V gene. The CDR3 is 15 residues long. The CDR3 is CASGYAGGRRNEQFF. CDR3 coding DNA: TGTGCTAGTGGTTACGCGGGGGGGCGGCGCAATGAGCAGTTCTTC.

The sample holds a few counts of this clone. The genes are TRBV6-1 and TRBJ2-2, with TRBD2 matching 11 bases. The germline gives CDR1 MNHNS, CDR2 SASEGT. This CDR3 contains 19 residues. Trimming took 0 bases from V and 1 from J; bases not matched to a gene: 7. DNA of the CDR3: TGTGCCAGCAGTGAAGCCCTAGCGGGAGGAGTGGGGAACACCGGGGAGCTGTTTTTT. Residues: CASSEALAGGVGNTGELFF.

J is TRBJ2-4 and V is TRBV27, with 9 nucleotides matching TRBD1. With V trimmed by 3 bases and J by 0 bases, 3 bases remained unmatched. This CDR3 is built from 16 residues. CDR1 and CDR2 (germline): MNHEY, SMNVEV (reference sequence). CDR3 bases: TGTGCCAGCAGTTTGGGACAGGGTGAAGCCAAAAACATTCAGTACTTC. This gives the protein CASSLGQGEAKNIQYF.

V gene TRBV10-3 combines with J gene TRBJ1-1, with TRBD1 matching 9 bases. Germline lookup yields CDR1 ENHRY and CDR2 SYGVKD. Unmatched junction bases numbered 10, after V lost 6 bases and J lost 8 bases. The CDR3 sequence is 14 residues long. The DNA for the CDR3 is TGTGCCATCAGCGGACAGGGGTTAAATGTCGAAGCTTTCTTT. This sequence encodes CAISGQGLNVEAFF.